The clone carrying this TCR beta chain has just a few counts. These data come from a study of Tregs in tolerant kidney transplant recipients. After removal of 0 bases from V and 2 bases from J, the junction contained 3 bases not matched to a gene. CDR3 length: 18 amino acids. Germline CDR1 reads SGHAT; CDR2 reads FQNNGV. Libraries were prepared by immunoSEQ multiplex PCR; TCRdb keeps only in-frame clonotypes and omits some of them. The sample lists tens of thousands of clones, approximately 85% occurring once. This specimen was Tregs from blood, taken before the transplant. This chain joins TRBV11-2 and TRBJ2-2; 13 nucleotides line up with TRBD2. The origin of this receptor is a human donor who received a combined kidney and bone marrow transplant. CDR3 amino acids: CASSLEGLAGRNTGELFF. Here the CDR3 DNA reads TGTGCCAGCAGCTTAGAGGGACTAGCGGGAAGAAACACCGGGGAGCTGTTTTTT.